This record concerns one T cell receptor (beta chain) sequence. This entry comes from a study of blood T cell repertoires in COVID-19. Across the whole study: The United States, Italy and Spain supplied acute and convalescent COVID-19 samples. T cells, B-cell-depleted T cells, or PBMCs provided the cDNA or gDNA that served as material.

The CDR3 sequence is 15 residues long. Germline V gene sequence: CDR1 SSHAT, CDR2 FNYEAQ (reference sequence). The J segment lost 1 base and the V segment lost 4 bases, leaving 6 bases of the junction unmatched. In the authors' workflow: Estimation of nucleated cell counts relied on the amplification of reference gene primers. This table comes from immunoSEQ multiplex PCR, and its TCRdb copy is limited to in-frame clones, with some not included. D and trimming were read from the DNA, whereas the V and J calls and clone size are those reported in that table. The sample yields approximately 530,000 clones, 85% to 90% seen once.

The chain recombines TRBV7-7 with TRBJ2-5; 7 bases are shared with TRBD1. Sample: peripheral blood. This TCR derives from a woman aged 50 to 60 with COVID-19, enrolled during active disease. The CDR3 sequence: CASSWGSGGQETQYF. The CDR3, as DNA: TGTGCCAGCAGCTGGGGTTCAGGGGGCCAAGAGACCCAGTACTTC. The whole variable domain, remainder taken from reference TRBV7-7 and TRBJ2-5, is GAGVSQSPRYKVTKRGQDVTLRCDPISSHATLYWYQQALGQGPEFLTYFNYEAQPDKSGLPSDRFSAERPEGSISTLTIQRTEQRDSAMYRCASSWGSGGQETQYFGPGTRLLVL.